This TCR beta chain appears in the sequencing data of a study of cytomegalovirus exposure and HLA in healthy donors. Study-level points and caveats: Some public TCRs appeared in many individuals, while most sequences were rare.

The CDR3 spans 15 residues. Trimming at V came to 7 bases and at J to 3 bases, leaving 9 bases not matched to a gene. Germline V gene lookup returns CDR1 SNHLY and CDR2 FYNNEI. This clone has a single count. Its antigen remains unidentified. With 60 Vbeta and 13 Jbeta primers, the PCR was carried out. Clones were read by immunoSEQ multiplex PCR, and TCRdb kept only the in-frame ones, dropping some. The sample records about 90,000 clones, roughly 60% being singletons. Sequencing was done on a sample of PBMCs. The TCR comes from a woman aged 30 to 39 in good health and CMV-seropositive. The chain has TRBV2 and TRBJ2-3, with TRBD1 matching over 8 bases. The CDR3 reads CASNGKGQATDTQYF. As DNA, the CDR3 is TGTGCCAGCAATGGTAAGGGACAGGCAACAGATACGCAGTATTTT.